These 21 T cell receptor beta chains share one sample of origin, sequenced in a study of a mutant IDH1 vaccine in newly diagnosed glioma. Here immunoSEQ multiplex PCR was the method, and the copy in TCRdb shows in-frame clones only, minus some. The table includes approximately 66,000 clones, over 75% detected once. These receptors lack a known antigen. The time point is: week 23, last vaccination. Every vaccine dose comprised 300 ug of mutant IDH1 20-mer peptide plus topical imiquimod. Sequenced here: PBMCs, sampled from a glioma patient whose treatment included an IDH1 peptide vaccine. These receptors all stem from a man aged 18 to 29 with glioma.

The chain uses TRBV7-2 and TRBJ1-5, with D uncertain. The ends were cut back, 0 bases at V and 4 bases at J, with 10 bases in the middle. Germline V gives CDR1 SGHTA, CDR2 FQGNSA. The length of the CDR3 is 15 residues. CDR3 protein: CASSLALGRNQPQHF. The CDR3 region has the DNA TGTGCCAGCAGCTTAGCCCTGGGCAGGAATCAGCCCCAGCATTTT. Together with reference TRBV7-2 and TRBJ1-5, the CDR3 gives the full variable domain: GAGVSQSPSNKVTEKGKDVELRCDPISGHTALYWYRQSLGQGLEFLIYFQGNSAPDKSGLPSDRFSAERTGGSVSTLTIQRTQQEDSAVYLCASSLALGRNQPQHFGDGTRLSIL.

This chain connects TRBV28 to TRBJ1-1; 9 bases line up with TRBD1. CDR1 is MDHEN, CDR2 SYDVKM, per germline. V lost 6 bases, J lost 5 bases, and 10 bases stayed unmatched. The CDR3 totals 15 residues. This CDR3 is CASRPDRGLGTEAFF. DNA for the CDR3: TGTGCCAGCAGACCCGACAGGGGGTTGGGAACTGAAGCTTTCTTT. The whole variable domain, remainder taken from reference TRBV28 and TRBJ1-1, is DVKVTQSSRYLVKRTGEKVFLECVQDMDHENMFWYRQDPGLGLRLIYFSYDVKMKEKGDIPEGYSVSREKKERFSLILESASTNQTSMYLCASRPDRGLGTEAFFGQGTRLTVV.

This clone was observed a single time. The chain joins TRBV27 to TRBJ2-7, with TRBD1 as a possible D gene (6 bases). With 4 bases removed from V and 2 bases from J, the gap between germline ends came to 9 bases. Germline V gives CDR1 MNHEY, CDR2 SMNVEV (reference sequence). CDR3 size: 13 residues. CDR3 amino acids: CASSWDIAYEQYF. The DNA for the CDR3 is TGTGCCAGCAGTTGGGACATCGCCTACGAGCAGTACTTC.

V is TRBV19 and J is TRBJ1-2; D is undetermined. This CDR3 region has 14 residues. In germline, CDR1 is LNHDA, CDR2 SQIVND (reference sequence). V was pared by 5 bases and J by 2 bases, with 12 bases between. CDR3 sequence reads: CASSPAGPNYGYTF. The CDR3 region has the DNA TGTGCCAGTAGTCCGGCAGGCCCGAACTATGGCTACACCTTC.

Only a few counts were recorded for this clone. The gene calls are TRBV14 and TRBJ1-1; D is perhaps TRBD1 (5 bases). V was pared by 4 bases and J by 0 bases, with 18 bases between. CDR1 is SGHDN and CDR2 is FVKESK in the germline V gene. The CDR3 extends over 17 amino acids. CDR3 loop: CASSPDNPTELNTEAFF. The CDR3 bases are TGTGCCAGCAGCCCTGACAACCCGACAGAATTGAACACTGAAGCTTTCTTT.

J is TRBJ1-1 and V is TRBV7-2; a possible D gene is TRBD1 (6 bases). From germline, CDR1 is SGHTA and CDR2 FQGNSA. The V gene lost 1 base and the J gene lost 6 bases, with 9 bases spanning the gap. CDR3 length equals 13 residues. CDR3 amino acids: CASSLGGRPEAFF. The CDR3 DNA sequence: TGTGCCAGCAGCTTAGGGGGGCGGCCTGAAGCTTTCTTT.

The sample holds a few counts of this clone. This chain uses TRBV15 with TRBJ1-4, with 9 bases matching TRBD1. The V gene end was trimmed by 1 base and the J gene end by 8 bases; junction bases not matched to a gene: 17. CDR1 and CDR2 from the germline V gene are LNHNV and YYDKDF (reference sequence). The CDR3 is 19 residues long. CDR3 DNA sequence: TGTGCCACCAGCAGAGTTGGGTTCTTGACAGGGGGTCCTCTAGAAAAACTGTTTTTT. It encodes CATSRVGFLTGGPLEKLFF.

The chain recombines TRBV25-1 with TRBJ2-3; 14 nucleotides agree with TRBD2. CDR3 length equals 15 residues. The ends lost 6 bases at V and 5 bases at J; junction bases unmatched: 4. CDR1 and CDR2 (germline): MGHDK, SYGVNS. The CDR3 sequence is CASRKTSGGVDTQYF. The CDR3 nucleotides are TGTGCCAGCAGAAAGACTAGCGGGGGGGTAGATACGCAGTATTTT.

This clone was seen a handful of times. V usage is TRBV30 and J usage is TRBJ1-1; 7 bases agree with TRBD1. The CDR3 runs 14 residues. Germline values: CDR1 GTSNPN, CDR2 SVGIG (reference sequence). With V trimmed by 4 bases and J by 1 base, 6 bases remained unmatched. The CDR3 here is CAWNTGTANTEAFF. DNA of the CDR3: TGTGCCTGGAATACCGGGACAGCGAACACTGAAGCTTTCTTT.

The chain is built from TRBV2 and TRBJ1-2; the match to TRBD1 covers 8 bases. Germline CDR1 and CDR2: SNHLY and FYNNEI. CDR3 length: 15 amino acids. The J segment lost 4 bases and the V segment lost 5 bases, leaving 9 bases of the junction unmatched. The DNA of the CDR3 is TGTGCCAGCAGTCGGGGACAGGCGGGCCCCTATGGCTACACCTTC. Protein product: CASSRGQAGPYGYTF.

The chain employs TRBV6-6 and TRBJ2-5; 7 bases map to TRBD1. Losses at the gene ends were 2 bases for V and 3 bases for J; bases not matched to a gene: 6. There are 15 residues in the CDR3. Per germline, CDR1 MNHNY and CDR2 SVGAGI (reference sequence). CDR3 DNA sequence: TGTGCCAGCAGTTACAAACAGGGGCAGAAAGAGACCCAGTACTTC. This codes for CASSYKQGQKETQYF.

Only a few counts were recorded for this clone. The CDR3 DNA reads TGTGCCAGCTCCGGGGGCTCCTACAATGAGCAGTTCTTC. This translates into CASSGGSYNEQFF. This rearrangement joins TRBV7-3 to TRBJ2-1; the D gene is possibly TRBD2 (6 bases). Between the trimmed V and J ends, which lost 8 bases and 0 bases, there was a span of 8 bases. CDR1 is SGHTA and CDR2 is FQGTGA in the germline V gene. The CDR3 length is 13 residues.

The CDR3 nucleotides read TGTGCCAGCAGCGGGACAGGGACCTCTGGAAACACCATATATTTT. Translated: CASSGTGTSGNTIYF. The chain recombines TRBV6-1 with TRBJ1-3; 9 nucleotides align to TRBD1. The CDR3 covers 15 residues. Germline CDR1 reads MNHNS; CDR2 reads SASEGT. The V gene end was trimmed by 6 bases and the J gene end by 0 bases; junction bases not matched to a gene: 3.

The chain employs TRBV30 and TRBJ1-2; D not resolved. The CDR3 loop spans 13 amino acids. Germline values: CDR1 GTSNPN, CDR2 SVGIG (reference sequence). V lost 3 bases and J lost 6, with 14 bases in between. The CDR3 here is CAWSTPPDHGYTF. Here the CDR3 DNA reads TGTGCCTGGAGCACACCGCCTGATCATGGCTACACCTTC.

This clone has just a few counts. The rearrangement links TRBV30 to TRBJ1-5; D not resolved. The CDR3 runs to 13 residues. V lost 0 bases to trimming and J lost 4 bases, with 7 bases between them. Germline V gene sequence: CDR1 GTSNPN, CDR2 SVGIG (reference sequence). The CDR3 is CAWSVQLNQPQHF. The CDR3 DNA sequence: TGTGCCTGGAGTGTACAGCTTAATCAGCCCCAGCATTTT.

The chain combines TRBV7-2 with TRBJ2-7; D uncertain. Germline lookup yields CDR1 SGHTA and CDR2 FQGNSA. V was trimmed by 2 bases and J by 1 base, leaving 12 bases between them. The CDR3 extends over 15 amino acids. The CDR3 is CASSLSPQLSYEQYF. CDR3 sequence (DNA): TGTGCCAGCAGCTTATCCCCTCAGCTATCCTACGAGCAGTACTTC.

This rearrangement joins TRBV6-6 to TRBJ1-5; perhaps TRBD1 as D (6 bases). The V end was cut by 4 bases, the J end by 5 bases, with 9 bases between. This CDR3 contains 13 residues. Germline lookup yields CDR1 MNHNY and CDR2 SVGAGI (reference sequence). This CDR3 is CASSSPGDQPQHF. The CDR3 region has the DNA TGTGCCAGCAGTTCTCCAGGGGATCAGCCCCAGCATTTT.

This chain joins TRBV9 and TRBJ1-6; D is undetermined. Germline V gene lookup returns CDR1 SGDLS and CDR2 YYNGEE. Trimming removed 0 bases at V and 9 bases at J, with 4 bases between. This CDR3 is 12 amino acids long. Written as DNA, the CDR3 is TGTGCCAGCAGCGTAGGACCTTCACCCCTCCACTTT. The encoded protein is CASSVGPSPLHF.

The J gene is TRBJ2-7, the V gene TRBV5-1; 7 positions match TRBD2. The CDR3 covers 17 residues. Germline V lookup: CDR1 SGHRS, CDR2 YFSETQ. V lost 4 bases and J lost 3; bases outside the gene matches: 16. CDR3 sequence (DNA): TGCGCCAGCAGCATTGCAACCGGGCTAGCGGCTATCTACGAGCAGTACTTC. This encodes CASSIATGLAAIYEQYF.

The CDR3 loop reads CASSVAGDSNQPQHF. CDR3 coding DNA: TGTGCCAGCAGCGTAGCAGGAGATAGCAATCAGCCCCAGCATTTT. The chain uses TRBV9 and TRBJ1-5; D unresolved. V lost 0 bases, J lost 0 bases, and 7 bases lay in between. Germline CDR1 is SGDLS and CDR2 is YYNGEE. This CDR3 spans 15 amino acids.

The V gene is TRBV27, the J gene TRBJ1-1; tentative D call: TRBD1 (5 bases). V was cut by 5 bases and J by 4 bases, with 17 bases left in between. The germline CDR1 and CDR2 sequences are MNHEY and SMNVEV (reference sequence). The CDR3 has 15 amino acids. In DNA, the CDR3 is TGTGCCAGCAGTCTATTGGGGGATTCGGGCACTGAAGCTTTCTTT. This codes for CASSLLGDSGTEAFF.